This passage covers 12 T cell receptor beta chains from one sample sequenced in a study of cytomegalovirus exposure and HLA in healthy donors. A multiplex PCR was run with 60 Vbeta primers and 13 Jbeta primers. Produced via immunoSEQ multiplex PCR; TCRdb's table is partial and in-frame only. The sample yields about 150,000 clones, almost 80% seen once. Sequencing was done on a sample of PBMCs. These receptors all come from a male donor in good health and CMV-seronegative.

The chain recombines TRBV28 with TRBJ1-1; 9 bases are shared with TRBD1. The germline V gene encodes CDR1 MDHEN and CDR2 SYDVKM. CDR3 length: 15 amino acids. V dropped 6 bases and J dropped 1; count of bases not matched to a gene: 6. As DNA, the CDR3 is TGTGCCAGCAGGAACCGGGACAGGGCGAACACTGAAGCTTTCTTT. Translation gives CASRNRDRANTEAFF.

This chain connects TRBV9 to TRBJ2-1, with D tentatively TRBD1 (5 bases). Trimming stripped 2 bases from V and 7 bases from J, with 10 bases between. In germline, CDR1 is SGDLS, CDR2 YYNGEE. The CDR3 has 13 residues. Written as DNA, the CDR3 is TGTGCCAGCAGCGTCCCAGGGCTGAATGAGCAGTTCTTC. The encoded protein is CASSVPGLNEQFF.

CDR3 sequence reads: CASSLGGDEQYF. CDR3 nucleotides: TGTGCCAGCAGCTTAGGGGGGGACGAGCAGTACTTC. The chain recombines TRBV7-2 with TRBJ2-7; tentative D call: TRBD2 (6 bases). This CDR3 spans 12 amino acids. Germline V lookup: CDR1 SGHTA, CDR2 FQGNSA. With 1 base removed from V and 5 bases from J, the gap between germline ends came to 6 bases.

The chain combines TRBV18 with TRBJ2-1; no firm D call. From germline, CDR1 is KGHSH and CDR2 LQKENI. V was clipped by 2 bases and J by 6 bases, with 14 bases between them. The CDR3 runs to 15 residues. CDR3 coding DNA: TGTGCCAGCTCACCAACGGCTCCCCCGGGCAATGAGCAGTTCTTC. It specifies CASSPTAPPGNEQFF.

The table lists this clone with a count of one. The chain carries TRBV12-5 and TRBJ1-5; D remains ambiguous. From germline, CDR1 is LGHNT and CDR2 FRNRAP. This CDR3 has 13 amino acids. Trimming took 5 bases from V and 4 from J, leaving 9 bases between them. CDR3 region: CASGPEPNQPQHF. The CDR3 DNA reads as TGTGCTAGTGGTCCGGAGCCTAATCAGCCCCAGCATTTT.

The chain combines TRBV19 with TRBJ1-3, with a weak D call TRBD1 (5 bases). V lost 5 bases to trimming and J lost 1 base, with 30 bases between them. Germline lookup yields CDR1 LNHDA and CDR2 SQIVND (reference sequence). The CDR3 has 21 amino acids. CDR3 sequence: CASSPPPADPKGLSSGNTIYF. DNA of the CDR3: TGTGCCAGTAGTCCCCCCCCGGCAGATCCGAAGGGGCTCAGTTCTGGAAACACCATATATTTT.

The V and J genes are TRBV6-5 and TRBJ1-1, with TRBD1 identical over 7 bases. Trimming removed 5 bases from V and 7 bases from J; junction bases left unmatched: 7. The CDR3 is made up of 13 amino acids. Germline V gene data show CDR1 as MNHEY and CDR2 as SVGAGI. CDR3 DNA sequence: TGTGCCAGCAGTCAAACAGGGGAGAATGAAGCTTTCTTT. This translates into CASSQTGENEAFF.

The CDR3 DNA sequence: TGTGCCAGCAGTTACGACAGCTTGGGGTCCCTCCACTTT. This translates into CASSYDSLGSLHF. The rearrangement uses TRBV6-5 and TRBJ1-6; D may be TRBD1 (5 bases). V was pared by 2 bases and J by 14 bases, with 13 bases between. The CDR3 is 13 residues long. Germline CDR1 and CDR2: MNHEY and SVGAGI.

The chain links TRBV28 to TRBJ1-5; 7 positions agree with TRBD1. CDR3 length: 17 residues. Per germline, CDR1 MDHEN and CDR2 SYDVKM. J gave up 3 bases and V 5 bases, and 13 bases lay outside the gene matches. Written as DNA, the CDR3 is TGTGCCAGCAGTCCCCCCAGAGGACAGGAGATCAATCAGCCCCAGCATTTT. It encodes CASSPPRGQEINQPQHF.

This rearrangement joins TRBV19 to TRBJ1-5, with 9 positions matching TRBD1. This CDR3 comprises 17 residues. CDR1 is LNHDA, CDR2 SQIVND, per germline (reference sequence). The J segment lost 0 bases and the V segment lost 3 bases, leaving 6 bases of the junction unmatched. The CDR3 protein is CASSITTGGDSNQPQHF. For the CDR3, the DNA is TGTGCCAGTAGTATCACAACAGGGGGCGATAGCAATCAGCCCCAGCATTTT.

The CDR3 DNA reads TGTGCCAGCAGTCAAACCGGGACTAGCGGCTCCTACGAGCAGTACTTC. It codes for CASSQTGTSGSYEQYF. This chain uses TRBV6-6 with TRBJ2-7; 11 positions match TRBD2. The CDR3 extends over 16 amino acids. Germline loops: CDR1 MNHNY, CDR2 SVGAGI (reference sequence). The J segment lost 0 bases and the V segment lost 5 bases, leaving 6 bases of the junction unmatched.

CDR3 nucleotides: TGTGCCAGGAGGGGGGGCGGGAGAGATACGCAGTATTTT. As protein: CARRGGGRDTQYF. This chain links TRBV28 with TRBJ2-3, with a tentative D call TRBD2 (7 bases). Per germline, CDR1 MDHEN and CDR2 SYDVKM. V dropped 9 bases and J dropped 5 bases, with 15 bases sitting between them. CDR3 size: 13 residues.